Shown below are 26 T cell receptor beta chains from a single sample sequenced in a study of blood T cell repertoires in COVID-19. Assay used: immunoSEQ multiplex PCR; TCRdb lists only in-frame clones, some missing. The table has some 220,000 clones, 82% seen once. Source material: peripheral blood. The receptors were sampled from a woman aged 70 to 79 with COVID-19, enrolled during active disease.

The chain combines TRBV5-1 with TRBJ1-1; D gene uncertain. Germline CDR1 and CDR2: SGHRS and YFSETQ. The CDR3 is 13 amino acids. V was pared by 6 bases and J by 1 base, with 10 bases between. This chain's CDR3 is CASIPNENTEAFF. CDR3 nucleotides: TGCGCCAGCATCCCTAACGAGAACACTGAAGCTTTCTTT.

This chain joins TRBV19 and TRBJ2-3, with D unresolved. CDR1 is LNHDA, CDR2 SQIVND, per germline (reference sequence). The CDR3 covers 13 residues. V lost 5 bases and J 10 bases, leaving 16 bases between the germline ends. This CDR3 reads CASSHPVKEPQYF. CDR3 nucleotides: TGTGCCAGTAGTCACCCGGTCAAAGAGCCGCAGTATTTT.

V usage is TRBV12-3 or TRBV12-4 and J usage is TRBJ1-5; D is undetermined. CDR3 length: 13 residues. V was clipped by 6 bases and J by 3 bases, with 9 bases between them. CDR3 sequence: CASRAGFNQPQHF. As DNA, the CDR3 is TGTGCCAGCAGGGCCGGGTTCAATCAGCCCCAGCATTTT.

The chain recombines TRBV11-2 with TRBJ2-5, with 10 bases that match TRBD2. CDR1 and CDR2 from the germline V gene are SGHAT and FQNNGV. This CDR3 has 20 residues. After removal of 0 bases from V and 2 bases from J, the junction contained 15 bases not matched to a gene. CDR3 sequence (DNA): TGTGCCAGCAGCTTAGATTCCAGCGGGAGGGCCTTTCGACCTCAAGAGACCCAGTACTTC. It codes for CASSLDSSGRAFRPQETQYF.

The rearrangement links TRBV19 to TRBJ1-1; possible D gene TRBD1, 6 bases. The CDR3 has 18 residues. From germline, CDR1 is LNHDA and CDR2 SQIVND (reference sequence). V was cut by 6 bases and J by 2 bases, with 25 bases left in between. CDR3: CASSRRGTSSSYNTEAFF. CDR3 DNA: TGTGCCAGTAGCAGAAGAGGGACATCGAGTTCTTATAACACTGAAGCTTTCTTT.

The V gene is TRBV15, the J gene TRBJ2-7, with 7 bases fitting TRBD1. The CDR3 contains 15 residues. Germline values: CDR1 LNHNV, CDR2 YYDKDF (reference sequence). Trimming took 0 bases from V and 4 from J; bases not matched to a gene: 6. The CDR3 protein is CATSRDRQGTYEQYF. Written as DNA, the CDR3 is TGTGCCACCAGCAGAGATAGACAGGGTACGTACGAGCAGTACTTC.

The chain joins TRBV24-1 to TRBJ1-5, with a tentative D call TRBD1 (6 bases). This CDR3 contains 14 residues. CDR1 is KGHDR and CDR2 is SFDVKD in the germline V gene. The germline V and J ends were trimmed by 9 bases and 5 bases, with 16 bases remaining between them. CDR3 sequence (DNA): TGTGCCACCTCCCGCGGGGGCGTCGATCAGCCCCAGCATTTT. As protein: CATSRGGVDQPQHF.

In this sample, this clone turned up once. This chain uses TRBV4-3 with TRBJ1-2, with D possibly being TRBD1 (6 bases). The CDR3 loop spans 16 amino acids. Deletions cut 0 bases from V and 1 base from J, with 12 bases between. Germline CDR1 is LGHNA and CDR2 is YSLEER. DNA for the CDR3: TGCGCCAGCAGCCAAGATGGCAGGGGCCTTAACTATGGCTACACCTTC. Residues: CASSQDGRGLNYGYTF.

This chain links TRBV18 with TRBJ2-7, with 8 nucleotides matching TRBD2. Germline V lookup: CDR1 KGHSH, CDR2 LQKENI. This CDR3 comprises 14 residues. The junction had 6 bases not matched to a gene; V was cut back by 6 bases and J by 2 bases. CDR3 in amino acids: CASSAGGPPYEQYF. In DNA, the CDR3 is TGTGCCAGCTCTGCGGGAGGACCCCCCTACGAGCAGTACTTC.

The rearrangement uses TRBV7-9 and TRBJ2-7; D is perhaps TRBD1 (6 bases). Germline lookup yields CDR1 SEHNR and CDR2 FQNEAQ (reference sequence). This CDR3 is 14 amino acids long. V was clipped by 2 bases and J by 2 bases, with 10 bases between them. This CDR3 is CASSLWDTPYEQYF. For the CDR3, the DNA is TGTGCCAGCAGCTTATGGGACACCCCCTACGAGCAGTACTTC.

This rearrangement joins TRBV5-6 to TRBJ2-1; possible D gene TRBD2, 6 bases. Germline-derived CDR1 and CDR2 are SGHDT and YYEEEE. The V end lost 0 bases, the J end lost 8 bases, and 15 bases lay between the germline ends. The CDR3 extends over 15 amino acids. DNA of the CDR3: TGTGCCAGCAGCTTGGACGGGAGCTTCCACTATGAGCAGTTCTTC. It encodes CASSLDGSFHYEQFF.

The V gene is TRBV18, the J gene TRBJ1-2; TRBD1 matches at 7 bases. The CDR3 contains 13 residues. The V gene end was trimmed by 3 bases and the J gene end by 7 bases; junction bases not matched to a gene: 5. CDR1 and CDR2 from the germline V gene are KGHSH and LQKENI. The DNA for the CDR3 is TGTGCCAGCTCACCGCCGACAGGGTTTGGCTACACCTTC. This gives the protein CASSPPTGFGYTF.

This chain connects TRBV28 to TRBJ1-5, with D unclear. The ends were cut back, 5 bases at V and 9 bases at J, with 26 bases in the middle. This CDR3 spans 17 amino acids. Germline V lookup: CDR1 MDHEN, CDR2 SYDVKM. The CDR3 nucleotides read TGTGCCAGCAGTCACCAGGACTTTCACGAATTGAGGCCGCCCCAGCATTTT. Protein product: CASSHQDFHELRPPQHF.

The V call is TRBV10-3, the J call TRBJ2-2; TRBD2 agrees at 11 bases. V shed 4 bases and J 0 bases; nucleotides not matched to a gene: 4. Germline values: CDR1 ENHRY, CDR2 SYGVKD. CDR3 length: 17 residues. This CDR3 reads CAISGTSGRPNTGELFF. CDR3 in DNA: TGTGCCATCAGTGGGACTAGCGGGCGACCGAACACCGGGGAGCTGTTTTTT.

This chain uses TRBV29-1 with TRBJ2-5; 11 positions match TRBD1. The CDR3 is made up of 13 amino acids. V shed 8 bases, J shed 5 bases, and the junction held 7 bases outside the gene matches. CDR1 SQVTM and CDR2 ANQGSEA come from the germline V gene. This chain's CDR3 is CSFRTGGFETQYF. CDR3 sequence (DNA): TGCAGCTTCCGGACAGGGGGCTTTGAGACCCAGTACTTC.

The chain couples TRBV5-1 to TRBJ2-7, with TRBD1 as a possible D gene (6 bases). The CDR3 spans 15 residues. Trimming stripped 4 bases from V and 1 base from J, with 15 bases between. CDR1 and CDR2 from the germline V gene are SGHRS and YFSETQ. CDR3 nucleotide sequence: TGCGCCAGCAGCCCGGTTGGACAGAGTTCCTACGAGCAGTACTTC. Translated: CASSPVGQSSYEQYF.

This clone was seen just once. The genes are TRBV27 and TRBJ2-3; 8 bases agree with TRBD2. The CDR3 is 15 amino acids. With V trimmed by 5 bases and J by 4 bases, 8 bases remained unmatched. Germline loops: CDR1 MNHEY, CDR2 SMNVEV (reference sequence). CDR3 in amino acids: CASSTASGFSDTQYF. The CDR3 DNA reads TGTGCCAGCAGTACCGCTAGCGGGTTCTCAGATACGCAGTATTTT.

Here the CDR3 reads CASSYRIAVYEQYF. The CDR3 DNA reads TGTGCCAGCAGTTACAGAATAGCAGTCTACGAGCAGTACTTC. The genes are TRBV6-2 or TRBV6-3 and TRBJ2-7; D gene uncertain. Germline V gene sequence: CDR1 MNHEY, CDR2 SVGEGT. This CDR3 contains 14 residues. Trimming left V 2 bases short and J 3 bases short, with 11 bases between.

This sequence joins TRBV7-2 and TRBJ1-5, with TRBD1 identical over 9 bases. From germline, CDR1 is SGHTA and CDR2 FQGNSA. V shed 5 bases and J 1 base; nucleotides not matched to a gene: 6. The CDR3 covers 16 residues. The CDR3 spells CASSPGDRGSNQPQHF. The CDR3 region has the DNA TGTGCCAGCAGCCCCGGCGACAGGGGGAGCAATCAGCCCCAGCATTTT.

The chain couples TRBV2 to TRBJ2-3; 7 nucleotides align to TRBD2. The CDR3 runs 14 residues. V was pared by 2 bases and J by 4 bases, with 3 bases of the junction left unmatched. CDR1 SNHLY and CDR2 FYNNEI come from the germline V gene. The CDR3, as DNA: TGTGCCAGCAGTGAAATACTAGCGTCAGATACGCAGTATTTT. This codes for CASSEILASDTQYF.

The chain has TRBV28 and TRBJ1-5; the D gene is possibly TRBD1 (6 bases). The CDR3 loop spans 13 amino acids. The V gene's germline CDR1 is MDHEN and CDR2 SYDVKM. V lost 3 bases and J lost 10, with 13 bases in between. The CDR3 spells CASSLLRTAPQHF. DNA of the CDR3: TGTGCCAGCAGTTTGCTTCGGACAGCTCCCCAGCATTTT.

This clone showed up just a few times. The DNA for the CDR3 is TGTGCCAGCAGCGTAATACGGGGAGCTTTCTTT. This encodes CASSVIRGAFF. V and J are TRBV7-9 and TRBJ1-1; D unclear. The CDR3 has 11 amino acids. The V end was cut by 5 bases, the J end by 10 bases, with 11 bases between. Germline CDR1 reads SEHNR; CDR2 reads FQNEAQ (reference sequence).

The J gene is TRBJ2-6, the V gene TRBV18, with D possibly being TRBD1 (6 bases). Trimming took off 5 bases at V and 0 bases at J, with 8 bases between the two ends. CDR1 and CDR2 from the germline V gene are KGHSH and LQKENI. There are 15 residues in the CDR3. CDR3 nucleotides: TGTGCCAGCTCAAACAGGGACTCTGGGGCCAACGTCCTGACTTTC. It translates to CASSNRDSGANVLTF.

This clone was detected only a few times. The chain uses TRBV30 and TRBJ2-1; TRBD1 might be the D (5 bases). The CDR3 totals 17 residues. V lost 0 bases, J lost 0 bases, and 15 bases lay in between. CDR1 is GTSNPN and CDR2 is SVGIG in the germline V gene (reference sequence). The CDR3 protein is CAWSVLDILSSYNEQFF. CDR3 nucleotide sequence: TGTGCCTGGAGTGTACTGGACATTTTGAGCTCCTACAATGAGCAGTTCTTC.

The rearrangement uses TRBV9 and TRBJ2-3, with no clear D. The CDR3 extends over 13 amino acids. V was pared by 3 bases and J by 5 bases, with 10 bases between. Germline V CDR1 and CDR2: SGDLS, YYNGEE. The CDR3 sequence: CASSGGGVDTQYF. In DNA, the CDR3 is TGTGCCAGCAGCGGTGGCGGAGTAGATACGCAGTATTTT.

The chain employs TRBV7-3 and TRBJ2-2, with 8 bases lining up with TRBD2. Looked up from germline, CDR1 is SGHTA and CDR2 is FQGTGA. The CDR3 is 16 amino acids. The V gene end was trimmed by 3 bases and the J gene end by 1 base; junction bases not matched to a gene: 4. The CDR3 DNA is TGTGCCAGCAGCTTCGCCGGGACTAGGAACACCGGGGAGCTGTTTTTT. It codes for CASSFAGTRNTGELFF.